These T cell receptor beta chains were read from a single sample in a study of OX40 agonist ivuxolimab in advanced cancers. Sequencing was performed with immunoSEQ multiplex PCR; in TCRdb, only in-frame clones are kept and a portion is missing. Here the sample spans about 82,000 clones, about 86% being singletons. The sequenced sample was CD4+ or CD8+ T cells sorted from blood, obtained in a trial of the OX40 agonist ivuxolimab. All receptors come from an adult with an advanced solid tumor such as melanoma, head and neck, liver or kidney cancer. CDR3s include the opening cysteine and the closing phenylalanine or tryptophan. The D gene is left open where the match is weak. Clone size appears in some rows only: once, few, many, or a class for an expanded clone.

cdr3_nt cdr3_aa clone_size d_call j_call v_call
TGTGCCAGCAGCCAGATCCCGGGACTAGCGGGGCCGGGGCACAATGAGCAGTTCTTC CASSQIPGLAGPGHNEQFF - TRBD2 TRBJ2-1 TRBV4-2
TGTGCCAGTAGTATAAGGGACAGGTCTAGGGCCATTCAGTACTTC CASSIRDRSRAIQYF - TRBD1 TRBJ2-4 TRBV19
TGTGCCAGCAGTTCAGGGGGACCCTATTATGGCTACACCTTC CASSSGGPYYGYTF - TRBD1 TRBJ1-2 TRBV28
TGTGCCAGCAGCTTAAGAGACCTCGCGAACACCGGGGAGCTGTTTTTT CASSLRDLANTGELFF - - TRBJ2-2 TRBV7-6
TGTGCCAGCAGCCCCGGGACTAGCGTTGTCTACGAGCAGTACTTC CASSPGTSVVYEQYF few TRBD2 TRBJ2-7 TRBV27
TGTGCCAGCAGCCAACAGGGACGCTATGGCTACACCTTC CASSQQGRYGYTF - - TRBJ1-2 TRBV14
TGTGCCATCAGTGAGCTCGGACGATTACCCTCTGGAAACACCATATATTTT CAISELGRLPSGNTIYF - - TRBJ1-3 TRBV10-3
TGTGCCAGCAGGGTCAGTATGACAAGCAATCAGCCCCAGCATTTT CASRVSMTSNQPQHF - - TRBJ1-5 TRBV6-5
TGTGCTAGCAGCTCAGGCCGGGAGACCCAGTACTTC CASSSGRETQYF few - TRBJ2-5 TRBV7-7
TGTGCCAGCAGCTTAGGCCCCAGCGGGAGTGCCTACGAGCAGTACTTC CASSLGPSGSAYEQYF - TRBD2 TRBJ2-7 TRBV7-6
TGTGCCAGCCTTCGTACAGGGATCCACGAGCAGTACTTC CASLRTGIHEQYF - - TRBJ2-7 TRBV2
TGTGCCAGCAGTGAAGGGGTCTACTATGGCTACACCTTC CASSEGVYYGYTF - - TRBJ1-2 TRBV2
TGTGCCAGCAGAGAAGGGGCTTTCACAGATACGCAGTATTTT CASREGAFTDTQYF - - TRBJ2-3 TRBV6-6
TGTGCCAGCAGCCTCCGGGACCTAAGGGGGGAGCAGTACTTC CASSLRDLRGEQYF - - TRBJ2-7 TRBV11-2
TGTGCCAGCAGTGCCCGGGACAGGGGTAATGAAAAACTGTTTTTT CASSARDRGNEKLFF - TRBD1 TRBJ1-4 TRBV25-1
TGTGCCTGGAGTGTAGAGGGAGATACGCAGTATTTT CAWSVEGDTQYF - - TRBJ2-3 TRBV30
TGTGCCAGCAGCCCCGAATTGGGCTATGGCTACACCTTC CASSPELGYGYTF few - TRBJ1-2 TRBV6-4
TGTGCCAGCAGCTTAGGGACTAGCCCGTCTCAAGAGACCCAGTACTTC CASSLGTSPSQETQYF - TRBD2 TRBJ2-5 TRBV11-3
TGTGCCAGCAGTTACTCCCGGTTCTCCAATGGCTACACCTTC CASSYSRFSNGYTF - - TRBJ1-2 TRBV6-5
TGCGCCAGCAGCCAAGGACAGGGCCTCTTCTATGGCTACACCTTC CASSQGQGLFYGYTF - TRBD1 TRBJ1-2 TRBV5-4
TGTGCCAGCAGCTTTCGGACTAGCGGGGACACCGGGGAGCTGTTTTTT CASSFRTSGDTGELFF - TRBD2 TRBJ2-2 TRBV9
TGCGCCAGCAGCCCGCAGGGTAACACTGAAGCTTTCTTT CASSPQGNTEAFF once - TRBJ1-1 TRBV5-1
TGTGCAAGTCGCCAAGAGGTGGCACCAACCGGGGAGCTGTTTTTT CASRQEVAPTGELFF - - TRBJ2-2 TRBV12-2
TGTGCCAGCAGACCCCTCTCAGCCAGGGGCATCGCGAACACCGGGGAGCTGTTTTTT CASRPLSARGIANTGELFF - - TRBJ2-2 TRBV27
TGTGCCAGCAGCTTGGGACAGGCGATCTACAATGAGCAGTTCTTC CASSLGQAIYNEQFF - - TRBJ2-1 TRBV5-4
TGTGCCAGCAGCTCGACACCCCTCGGGACCTACGAGCAGTACTTC CASSSTPLGTYEQYF once - TRBJ2-7 TRBV6-5
TGTGCCGTCCAGCCACCGGGGGGCAATCAGCCCCAGCATTTT CAVQPPGGNQPQHF - - TRBJ1-5 TRBV6-6
TGCGCCAGCAGCCAAGAGGGCTGGGCCAACTATGGCTACACCTTC CASSQEGWANYGYTF once - TRBJ1-2 TRBV4-1